The next 4 T cell receptor beta chains were all read from a single sample in a study of shared clonotypes between healthy human individuals. The table came from immunoSEQ multiplex PCR; TCRdb's copy has only in-frame clones and leaves some out. The data show 950,000 to 1,300,000 clones, 70% to 80% seen once. Sequencing used memory CD4+ T cells sorted from blood. Regarding subset: CD45RA-negative fraction. The receptors originated from a young man in good health.

This clone was seen a few times. The chain links TRBV7-2 to TRBJ1-4, with D possibly being TRBD1 (5 bases). This CDR3 comprises 13 residues. Trimming took off 5 bases at V and 7 bases at J, with 11 bases between the two ends. Germline V gene data show CDR1 as SGHTA and CDR2 as FQGNSA. The CDR3 nucleotides are TGTGCCAGCAGCCGCTCCGACAGTGAAAAACTGTTTTTT. This gives the protein CASSRSDSEKLFF.

This clone was seen a handful of times. Other nucleotide sequences from this sample produce the same CDR3. The V and J genes are TRBV2 and TRBJ1-4; D perhaps matches TRBD1 (6 bases). The CDR3 consists of 14 residues. Trimming removed 4 bases at V and 5 bases at J, with 11 bases between. Germline-derived CDR1 and CDR2 are SNHLY and FYNNEI. The CDR3, as DNA: TGTGCCAGCAGTGTCTCGGGGGCGAATGAAAAACTGTTTTTT. Translating gives CASSVSGANEKLFF.

The chain links TRBV28 to TRBJ1-6; a weak D match, TRBD1 (6 bases). Trimming left V 5 bases short and J 9 bases short, with 14 bases between. This CDR3 comprises 14 residues. From germline, CDR1 is MDHEN and CDR2 SYDVKM. CDR3 sequence: CASSRRGPVSPLHF. CDR3 in DNA: TGTGCCAGCAGTCGACGGGGGCCGGTTTCACCCCTCCACTTT.

The chain carries TRBV5-1 and TRBJ1-6; D gene uncertain. Germline values: CDR1 SGHRS, CDR2 YFSETQ. The CDR3 covers 14 residues. The germline V and J ends were trimmed by 0 bases and 9 bases, with 10 bases remaining between them. The CDR3 spells CASSLESVGSPLHF. The DNA for the CDR3 is TGCGCCAGCAGCTTGGAATCAGTAGGTTCACCCCTCCACTTT.